Listed here is a single TCR beta chain. Its antigen is unidentified. This specimen belongs to a study of identical twins. Unique molecular identifiers were present on cDNA, and template switching added a universal primer site. TCRdb recomputed calls from the 5' RACE reads with MiXCR, one row per CDR3 protein. The sample yields 500,000 or so distinct CDR3 sequences, around 20% seen once. Whole-study findings and limits: With abundant cord blood beta clonotypes, insertions were fewer; memory repertoires showed no such pattern.

The data were also submitted as part of a second study, on T cells expressing NK-cell markers. From that report: The TCR beta repertoires were obtained from sorted CD3+CD56+NKG2C+, CD3+CD56+NKG2C- and CD3+CD56-NKG2C+ T cells.

This sequence originates from a young woman in good health. The sequenced material came from CD4+ T cells sorted from blood.

The CDR3 DNA follows: TGCAGTGCTTATGGACAGGGCCAGAATACGCAGTATTTT. This codes for CSAYGQGQNTQYF. V usage is TRBV20-1 and J usage is TRBJ2-3; 8 bases fit TRBD1. Trimming took 5 bases from V and 7 from J; bases not matched to a gene: 8. Germline V lookup: CDR1 DFQATT, CDR2 SNEGSKA (reference sequence). The CDR3 totals 13 residues.